This passage covers 28 T cell receptor beta chains from one sample sequenced in a study of OX40 agonist ivuxolimab in advanced cancers. Repertoires were generated with immunoSEQ multiplex PCR, while TCRdb's copy carries only in-frame clones and drops some. Of 60,000 to 100,000 clones in the sample, roughly 92% were seen once. This sample comprised CD4+ or CD8+ T cells sorted from blood, obtained in a trial of the OX40 agonist ivuxolimab. The receptors stem from an adult with an advanced solid tumor such as melanoma, head and neck, liver or kidney cancer.

This chain joins TRBV5-1 and TRBJ2-1; the D gene is possibly TRBD1 (6 bases). The germline gives CDR1 SGHRS, CDR2 YFSETQ. Between the trimmed V and J ends, which lost 1 base and 8 bases, there was a span of 16 bases. The CDR3 runs 15 residues. The CDR3 protein is CASSLFGAGVYEQFF. CDR3 nucleotides: TGCGCCAGCAGCTTGTTTGGGGCAGGGGTGTATGAGCAGTTCTTC.

V and J are TRBV27 and TRBJ1-5; D possibly corresponds to TRBD1 (5 bases). Germline V gene lookup returns CDR1 MNHEY and CDR2 SMNVEV (reference sequence). The CDR3 extends over 16 amino acids. The V end was cut by 5 bases, the J end by 2 bases, with 16 bases between. CDR3 sequence (DNA): TGTGCCAGCAGTCCATCGAGAGGGGAGCGCAATCAGCCCCAGCATTTT. Its protein is CASSPSRGERNQPQHF.

The chain carries TRBV7-6 and TRBJ2-1, with 8 positions matching TRBD1. After removal of 2 bases from V and 4 bases from J, the junction contained 7 bases not matched to a gene. Germline assignment: CDR1 SGHVS and CDR2 FNYEAQ. The length of the CDR3 is 16 residues. The chain's CDR3 is CASSLSRGRLYNEQFF. The CDR3 coding sequence is TGTGCCAGCAGCTTATCCAGGGGGCGGTTGTACAATGAGCAGTTCTTC.

The V call is TRBV27, the J call TRBJ1-1; D unclear. The length of the CDR3 is 13 residues. Between the trimmed V and J ends, which lost 2 bases and 4 bases, there was a span of 8 bases. Germline V gene lookup returns CDR1 MNHEY and CDR2 SMNVEV (reference sequence). The chain's CDR3 is CASSLGVGTEAFF. The CDR3 DNA follows: TGTGCCAGCAGTTTAGGGGTCGGCACTGAAGCTTTCTTT.

This clone was seen once. The rearrangement joins TRBV6-1 to TRBJ2-7; 10 nucleotides match TRBD1. V lost 5 bases, J lost 2 bases, and 3 bases stayed unmatched. The CDR3 runs 14 residues. Germline lookup yields CDR1 MNHNS and CDR2 SASEGT. The DNA for the CDR3 is TGTGCCAGCAGTACCGGGACAGGGGCCTACGAGCAGTACTTC. Translated, it gives CASSTGTGAYEQYF.

This rearrangement joins TRBV5-3 to TRBJ2-7; 7 bases match TRBD1. TRBV5-3 is filed as an ORF, its function uncertain. V shed 10 bases, J shed 2 bases, and the junction held 9 bases outside the gene matches. This CDR3 spans 13 amino acids. CDR3 sequence: CARGGRGPYEQYF. CDR3 sequence (DNA): TGTGCCCGAGGGGGCAGGGGACCCTACGAGCAGTACTTC.

The V gene is TRBV10-2, the J gene TRBJ1-6; 7 bases are a match to TRBD1. J gave up 7 bases and V 5 bases, and 2 bases lay outside the gene matches. This CDR3 is built from 13 residues. CDR1 is WSHSY, CDR2 SAAADI, per germline. The CDR3 DNA reads TGCGCCAGCAGTCAGGGGGAGAATTCACCCCTCCACTTT. Translation gives CASSQGENSPLHF.

The chain recombines TRBV9 with TRBJ2-5, with 10 bases lining up with TRBD2. CDR1 is SGDLS and CDR2 is YYNGEE in the germline V gene. V lost 0 bases, J lost 7 bases, and 6 bases stayed unmatched. CDR3 length: 15 residues. The CDR3 spells CASSVGLAGEGTQYF. DNA for the CDR3: TGTGCCAGCAGCGTAGGCCTAGCGGGGGAAGGGACCCAGTACTTC.

The chain links TRBV30 to TRBJ2-2; 8 bases fit TRBD2. This CDR3 has 14 residues. The V and J ends lost 0 bases and 6 bases, in that order; junction bases with no gene match: 3. CDR1 and CDR2 from the germline V gene are GTSNPN and SVGIG (reference sequence). CDR3 sequence (DNA): TGTGCCTGGAGTGTGGCGGGGGGAGCCGGGGAGCTGTTTTTT. The encoded protein is CAWSVAGGAGELFF.

This clone came up once. The junction departs from the called germline gene at one end, perhaps through a read error. J is TRBJ2-1 and V is TRBV27; D is unclear. The germline CDR1 and CDR2 sequences are MNHEY and SMNVEV (reference sequence). This CDR3 has 14 residues. DNA of the CDR3: TGTGCCAGCAGTTTTGTGGGGTCCTACAATGAGCGGTTCTTC. Translation gives CASSFVGSYNERFF.

The chain couples TRBV10-3 to TRBJ1-4, with D perhaps TRBD1 (5 bases). Per the germline V gene, CDR1 is ENHRY and CDR2 is SYGVKD. V was trimmed by 2 bases and J by 8 bases, leaving 12 bases between them. This CDR3 is 14 amino acids long. CDR3 sequence: CAISEPGGYEKLFF. DNA of the CDR3: TGTGCCATCAGTGAGCCTGGGGGGTACGAAAAACTGTTTTTT.

This clone has a single count. The chain couples TRBV29-1 to TRBJ1-2; perhaps TRBD1 as D (6 bases). This CDR3 spans 14 amino acids. The germline CDR1 and CDR2 sequences are SQVTM and ANQGSEA. Trimming pared 3 bases from V and 1 base from J, leaving 12 bases between. The CDR3 coding sequence is TGCAGCGTTGATCGAGCAGGGGTTAACTATGGCTACACCTTC. As protein: CSVDRAGVNYGYTF. Based on the CDR3 plus reference TRBV29-1 and TRBJ1-2, the full variable domain is SAVISQKPSRDICQRGTSLTIQCQVDSQVTMMFWYRQQPGQSLTLIATANQGSEATYESGFVIDKFPISRPNLTFSTLTVSNMSPEDSSIYLCSVDRAGVNYGYTFGSGTRLTVV.

The gene calls are TRBV7-8 and TRBJ2-7, with D possibly matching TRBD1 (6 bases). In germline, CDR1 is SGHVS, CDR2 FQNEAQ. The CDR3 length is 15 residues. Trimming removed 6 bases from V and 2 bases from J, with 17 bases in between. The CDR3 here is CASSPPRTAAYEQYF. The CDR3, as DNA: TGTGCCAGCAGTCCTCCAAGGACAGCGGCCTACGAGCAGTACTTC.

The rearrangement uses TRBV19 and TRBJ2-1, with 7 positions matching TRBD1. CDR1 is LNHDA, CDR2 SQIVND, per germline (reference sequence). The CDR3 sequence is 17 residues long. V was pared by 1 base and J by 2 bases, with 8 bases of the junction left unmatched. The CDR3 DNA follows: TGTGCCAGTAGTATAGCCTACCGGGACAGTACCTACAATGAGCAGTTCTTC. This encodes CASSIAYRDSTYNEQFF.

This chain uses TRBV29-1 with TRBJ2-7; D is undetermined. There are 13 residues in the CDR3. Germline CDR1 is SQVTM and CDR2 is ANQGSEA. Trimming took off 1 base at V and 0 bases at J, with 7 bases between the two ends. The DNA of the CDR3 is TGCAGCGTTGAAGGCAGCAGCTCCTACGAGCAGTACTTC. The encoded protein is CSVEGSSSYEQYF.

The chain combines TRBV5-5 with TRBJ2-7; TRBD2 is a possible D gene (5 bases). V gave up 5 bases and J gave up 0 bases, with 12 bases separating them. The CDR3 covers 14 residues. Per the germline V gene, CDR1 is SGHKS and CDR2 is YYEKEE (reference sequence). The CDR3 spells CASSPRVGSYEQYF. CDR3 coding DNA: TGTGCCAGCAGTCCGAGGGTGGGCTCCTACGAGCAGTACTTC.

The rearrangement uses TRBV7-2 and TRBJ2-7; D gene unclear. Trimming took 9 bases from V and 1 from J, leaving 13 bases between them. The germline CDR1 and CDR2 sequences are SGHTA and FQGNSA. This CDR3 is built from 13 residues. The CDR3 loop is CASSGQGSYEQYF. CDR3 bases: TGTGCCAGTTCGGGTCAAGGGTCCTACGAGCAGTACTTC.

The V call is TRBV6-4, the J call TRBJ2-7; no clear D. V was trimmed by 6 bases and J by 2 bases, leaving 11 bases between them. CDR3 size: 13 residues. Germline CDR1 is MRHNA and CDR2 is SNTAGT. CDR3 region: CASSAGPTYEQYF. The CDR3 nucleotides read TGTGCCAGCAGCGCAGGACCAACCTACGAGCAGTACTTC.

The rearrangement uses TRBV30 and TRBJ1-2; tentatively, D is TRBD1 (5 bases). V lost 7 bases to trimming and J lost 8 bases, with 20 bases between them. CDR3 length equals 13 residues. Germline CDR1 and CDR2: GTSNPN and SVGIG (reference sequence). CDR3 sequence: CALSWGSSEGYTF. Here the CDR3 DNA reads TGTGCCTTATCCTGGGGGAGTTCTGAAGGCTACACCTTC.

J is TRBJ2-4 and V is TRBV18; maybe TRBD2 (6 bases). CDR1 and CDR2 (germline): KGHSH, LQKENI. The CDR3 sequence is 17 residues long. Trimming removed 0 bases from V and 2 bases from J, with 14 bases in between. The CDR3 DNA follows: TGTGCCAGCTCACCACCGTGGCAGGGAGGTACCAAAAACATTCAGTACTTC. This gives the protein CASSPPWQGGTKNIQYF.

The rearrangement joins TRBV2 to TRBJ1-2; D ambiguous. Per the germline V gene, CDR1 is SNHLY and CDR2 is FYNNEI. V dropped 6 bases and J dropped 4 bases, with 12 bases sitting between them. The CDR3 is made up of 13 amino acids. The CDR3 sequence: CASRDEKPYGYTF. CDR3 nucleotide sequence: TGTGCCAGCAGGGACGAAAAGCCCTATGGCTACACCTTC. The full variable domain, with the rest looked up from reference TRBV2 and TRBJ1-2, is EPEVTQTPSHQVTQMGQEVILRCVPISNHLYFYWYRQILGQKVEFLVSFYNNEISEKSEIFDDQFSVERPDGSNFTLKIRSTKLEDSAMYFCASRDEKPYGYTFGSGTRLTVV.

The CDR3 loop is CASSSWDRSYNEQFF. The CDR3 DNA reads as TGCGCCAGCAGCTCTTGGGACAGATCCTACAATGAGCAGTTCTTC. The V call is TRBV4-1, the J call TRBJ2-1; the match to TRBD1 covers 7 bases. The germline V gene encodes CDR1 MGHRA and CDR2 YSYEKL. This CDR3 is 15 amino acids long. With V trimmed by 5 bases and J by 1 base, 5 bases remained unmatched.

The chain links TRBV27 to TRBJ2-3, with TRBD2 matching 11 bases. Trimming took 1 base from V and 2 from J; bases not matched to a gene: 5. The CDR3 has 17 amino acids. Per the germline V gene, CDR1 is MNHEY and CDR2 is SMNVEV (reference sequence). The CDR3 coding sequence is TGTGCCAGCAGTTTATTGCCTAGCGGGGGGCACACAGATACGCAGTATTTT. It codes for CASSLLPSGGHTDTQYF.

A single count supports this clone. The rearrangement links TRBV9 to TRBJ1-5; D remains unclear. Germline V lookup: CDR1 SGDLS, CDR2 YYNGEE. The length of the CDR3 is 17 residues. Trimming left V 0 bases short and J 8 bases short, with 21 bases between. The CDR3 bases are TGTGCCAGCAGCGTAGGCCCCTCCGGCTCCCCGGTTGAGCCCCAGCATTTT. Amino acid sequence: CASSVGPSGSPVEPQHF.

The chain recombines TRBV5-4 with TRBJ1-4; tentatively, D is TRBD1 (5 bases). The CDR3 is made up of 14 amino acids. Trimming shortened V by 4 bases and J by 4 bases, and 11 bases separated the two germline ends. CDR1 and CDR2 from the germline V gene are SGHNT and YYREEE (reference sequence). The CDR3 DNA is TGTGCCAGCAGCCCGGGACTGAGTAATGAAAAACTGTTTTTT. Its translation is CASSPGLSNEKLFF.

This rearrangement joins TRBV2 to TRBJ2-7; 9 bases are shared with TRBD1. Unmatched junction bases numbered 6, after V lost 3 bases and J lost 6 bases. The CDR3 is made up of 14 amino acids. Germline V gene sequence: CDR1 SNHLY, CDR2 FYNNEI. CDR3 nucleotides: TGTGCCAGCAGTGACGGGACAGGGAGGATCGAGCAGTACTTC. This gives the protein CASSDGTGRIEQYF.

The chain has TRBV6-5 and TRBJ2-7; 11 nucleotides agree with TRBD1. The V gene end was trimmed by 6 bases and the J gene end by 3 bases; junction bases not matched to a gene: 1. Germline CDR1 and CDR2: MNHEY and SVGAGI. The length of the CDR3 is 13 residues. The CDR3 nucleotides read TGTGCCAGCAGCGGGACAGGGGGCTACGAGCAGTACTTC. Its protein product is CASSGTGGYEQYF.

This clone was recorded a few times. In the same sample, other DNA sequences code for this CDR3. This chain connects TRBV11-2 to TRBJ2-7; 10 bases align to TRBD1. Germline values: CDR1 SGHAT, CDR2 FQNNGV. The CDR3 consists of 14 residues. With 3 bases clipped from V and 2 bases from J, the junction kept 1 base outside the gene matches. The CDR3 nucleotides are TGTGCCAGCAGCTTTGGGACAGGGGCCTACGAGCAGTACTTC. This translates into CASSFGTGAYEQYF.